The source of this T cell receptor beta chain is a study of blood T cell repertoires in COVID-19. On the study more broadly: Sample material is recorded as cDNA or gDNA derived from T cells, B-cell-depleted T cells, or PBMCs.

Study processing details: By means of reference gene primer amplification, nucleated cell counts were estimated. TCRdb's copy holds only in-frame clones and misses some; the assay was immunoSEQ multiplex PCR. That table furnishes V, J and clone size, whereas the DNA furnished D and trimming. The repertoire holds about 80,000 clones, with roughly 84% as singletons. Trimming cost V 6 bases and J 0 bases, with 15 bases left between them. This CDR3 region has 15 residues. The V gene's germline CDR1 is MNHEY and CDR2 SVGAGI. This chain uses TRBV6-5 with TRBJ2-7; D is undetermined. Sequencing was carried out using peripheral blood. The origin of this receptor is a man in his forties or fifties with acute or convalescent COVID-19. CDR3 amino acids: CASSSYLGFSYEQYF. The CDR3 nucleotides read TGTGCCAGCAGCTCTTACCTGGGCTTCTCCTACGAGCAGTACTTC.